These 31 T cell receptor beta chains came from one sample sequenced in a study of cytomegalovirus exposure and HLA in healthy donors. The PCR ran on 60 Vbeta and 13 Jbeta primers. TCRdb's copy holds only in-frame clones and misses some; the assay was immunoSEQ multiplex PCR. The sample shows about 200,000 clones, about 81% of them seen only once. Specimen: PBMCs. The receptors come from a woman aged 45-59 years in good health and CMV-seropositive.

The V call is TRBV10-1, the J call TRBJ1-6; the match to TRBD1 covers 10 bases. Per the germline V gene, CDR1 is WNHNN and CDR2 is SYGVQD (reference sequence). V was pared by 4 bases and J by 6 bases, with 3 bases of the junction left unmatched. This CDR3 contains 15 residues. The CDR3 here is CASSAGDRGNSPLHF. The CDR3 DNA reads as TGCGCCAGCAGTGCCGGGGACAGGGGTAATTCACCCCTCCACTTT.

The V call is TRBV28, the J call TRBJ2-3; 9 positions match TRBD1. CDR3 size: 15 residues. Germline CDR1 is MDHEN and CDR2 is SYDVKM. V lost 4 bases to trimming and J lost 7 bases; unmatched junction nucleotides: 9. The CDR3 nucleotides are TGTGCCAGCAGTTCCCCCGGGACAGGGAGTAATACGCAGTATTTT. As protein: CASSSPGTGSNTQYF.

This chain links TRBV19 with TRBJ2-7; 7 nucleotides agree with TRBD1. From germline, CDR1 is LNHDA and CDR2 SQIVND (reference sequence). CDR3 length: 14 amino acids. The junction had 5 bases not matched to a gene; V was cut back by 5 bases and J by 1 base. The CDR3, as DNA: TGTGCCAGTAGTCCCTGGGACAGTTCCTACGAGCAGTACTTC. Translating it yields CASSPWDSSYEQYF.

This chain joins TRBV18 and TRBJ1-5, with 8 bases matching TRBD1. The ends lost 3 bases at V and 2 bases at J; junction bases unmatched: 9. CDR1 KGHSH and CDR2 LQKENI come from the germline V gene. The CDR3 runs to 17 residues. The CDR3 loop reads CASSPTGVQSGNQPQHF. CDR3 in DNA: TGTGCCAGCTCACCGACAGGGGTCCAATCTGGCAATCAGCCCCAGCATTTT.

The count of this clone is one. The chain combines TRBV2 with TRBJ1-5, with D maybe TRBD1 (6 bases). The V end lost 7 bases, the J end lost 4 bases, and 11 bases lay between the germline ends. CDR1 is SNHLY and CDR2 is FYNNEI in the germline V gene. The CDR3 spans 13 residues. CDR3 nucleotides: TGTGCCAGCAAACGGACAGCAAATCAGCCCCAGCATTTT. Translating it yields CASKRTANQPQHF.

V is TRBV18 and J is TRBJ1-3; TRBD1 might be the D (5 bases). This CDR3 contains 15 residues. The V gene's germline CDR1 is KGHSH and CDR2 LQKENI. V was cut by 1 base and J by 0 bases, with 7 bases left in between. CDR3 bases: TGTGCCAGCTCACCACGGGGCCCCTCTGGAAACACCATATATTTT. This codes for CASSPRGPSGNTIYF.

This clone was recorded once. The chain couples TRBV5-1 to TRBJ1-5; TRBD1 might be the D (5 bases). This CDR3 is 14 amino acids long. CDR1 SGHRS and CDR2 YFSETQ come from the germline V gene. V lost 4 bases and J 3 bases, leaving 11 bases between the germline ends. Here the CDR3 DNA reads TGCGCCAGCAGCCCCGGACAACCCAATCAGCCCCAGCATTTT. It yields the protein CASSPGQPNQPQHF.

The chain recombines TRBV6-6 with TRBJ1-3; maybe TRBD1 (6 bases). CDR3 size: 12 residues. Germline values: CDR1 MNHNY, CDR2 SVGAGI (reference sequence). Trimming removed 8 bases at V and 3 bases at J, with 8 bases between. The CDR3 region is CASQGFGNTIYF. The CDR3 DNA reads TGTGCCAGCCAGGGGTTTGGAAACACCATATATTTT.

J is TRBJ2-3 and V is TRBV18; 14 nucleotides match TRBD2. The CDR3 is made up of 16 amino acids. With 3 bases clipped from V and 5 bases from J, the junction kept 4 bases outside the gene matches. CDR1 and CDR2 from the germline V gene are KGHSH and LQKENI. CDR3 region: CASSPPGLAGGDTQYF. In nucleotides, the CDR3 is TGTGCCAGCTCACCGCCCGGACTAGCGGGGGGAGATACGCAGTATTTT.

The chain has TRBV15 and TRBJ2-5; 8 bases map to TRBD2. J gave up 4 bases and V 1 base, and 5 bases lay outside the gene matches. The CDR3 has 15 residues. Per germline, CDR1 LNHNV and CDR2 YYDKDF (reference sequence). CDR3 nucleotides: TGTGCCACCAGCAGAGGGTCGGGGGGGCTAGAGACCCAGTACTTC. Its translation: CATSRGSGGLETQYF.

This clone was seen once. V gene TRBV28 combines with J gene TRBJ2-5; 11 nucleotides align to TRBD1. The V segment lost 5 bases and the J segment 5 bases; nucleotides outside the gene matches: 7. This CDR3 comprises 15 residues. Germline V gene lookup returns CDR1 MDHEN and CDR2 SYDVKM. CDR3 in amino acids: CASSLGQGAAETQYF. The CDR3 nucleotides read TGTGCCAGCAGTCTAGGACAGGGGGCAGCGGAGACCCAGTACTTC.

This clone has only a few counts. V and J are TRBV6-4 and TRBJ2-1, with D unclear. Germline CDR1 is MRHNA and CDR2 is SNTAGT. This CDR3 contains 12 residues. Trimming left V 4 bases short and J 7 bases short, with 8 bases between. The CDR3 nucleotides read TGTGCCAGCAGTGCCTCCGGGAATGAGCAGTTCTTC. Its protein product is CASSASGNEQFF.

The J gene is TRBJ1-5, the V gene TRBV19, with 8 bases aligning to TRBD1. The germline V gene has CDR1 LNHDA and CDR2 SQIVND (reference sequence). The length of the CDR3 is 14 residues. Losses at the gene ends were 3 bases for V and 6 bases for J; bases not matched to a gene: 4. The CDR3 here is CASSIGQGGQPQHF. In DNA form, the CDR3 reads TGTGCCAGTAGTATCGGACAGGGCGGTCAGCCCCAGCATTTT.

V and J are TRBV19 and TRBJ1-5, with no clear D. The germline V gene encodes CDR1 LNHDA and CDR2 SQIVND (reference sequence). The CDR3 is made up of 13 amino acids. Between the trimmed V and J ends, which lost 1 base and 5 bases, there was a span of 6 bases. As DNA, the CDR3 is TGTGCCAGTAGTATAGTGGGAGATCAGCCCCAGCATTTT. Translating it yields CASSIVGDQPQHF.

The CDR3 DNA reads as TGTGCCAGCAGCTTAGTGAGCGGAATCTACAATGAGCAGTTCTTC. Protein product: CASSLVSGIYNEQFF. The V gene is TRBV7-2, the J gene TRBJ2-1; tentatively, D is TRBD2 (5 bases). Trimming removed 1 base at V and 3 bases at J, with 10 bases between. Germline V lookup: CDR1 SGHTA, CDR2 FQGNSA. The CDR3 totals 15 residues.

The V call is TRBV20-1, the J call TRBJ1-2; no clear D gene. V lost 0 bases, J lost 8 bases, and 4 bases lay in between. This CDR3 has 10 amino acids. Germline V CDR1 and CDR2: DFQATT, SNEGSKA (reference sequence). CDR3: CSARDLGYTF. The CDR3 DNA reads as TGCAGTGCTAGAGATCTGGGCTACACCTTC.

The chain links TRBV11-2 to TRBJ2-5; D may be TRBD2 (6 bases). The J call is uncertain, as TRBJ2-7 better fits the DNA end. CDR3 length: 12 amino acids. The germline gives CDR1 SGHAT, CDR2 FQNNGV. The chain's CDR3 is CASRGLSYEQYF. The CDR3 region has the DNA TGTGCCAGCAGGGGACTCTCCTACGAGCAGTACTTC.

The chain carries TRBV7-2 and TRBJ1-3, with TRBD1 matching over 7 bases. J lost 3 bases, V lost 3 bases, and 5 bases had no gene match. Germline V gene sequence: CDR1 SGHTA, CDR2 FQGNSA. The CDR3 spans 15 residues. This chain's CDR3 is CASSFGQAFGNTIYF. The DNA of the CDR3 is TGTGCCAGCAGCTTCGGACAGGCGTTTGGAAACACCATATATTTT.

The chain uses TRBV5-5 and TRBJ1-5; maybe TRBD1 (5 bases). V lost 4 bases and J lost 1, with 18 bases in between. This CDR3 contains 17 residues. CDR1 is SGHKS, CDR2 YYEKEE, per germline (reference sequence). This CDR3 is CASSRGEASLSNQPQHF. CDR3 in DNA: TGTGCCAGCAGCCGGGGGGAAGCCAGCTTAAGCAATCAGCCCCAGCATTTT.

This clone was counted a single time. V gene TRBV10-2 combines with J gene TRBJ1-5; possibly TRBD1 for D (6 bases). Germline CDR1 WSHSY, CDR2 SAAADI. This CDR3 contains 15 residues. The ends were cut back, 5 bases at V and 1 base at J, with 12 bases in the middle. The CDR3 loop reads CASSPIQGSNQPQHF. The DNA of the CDR3 is TGCGCCAGCAGTCCGATACAGGGAAGCAATCAGCCCCAGCATTTT.

CDR3 sequence reads: CASSPWGRWYEQYF. The CDR3 DNA reads as TGTGCCAGCAGTCCCTGGGGGCGGTGGTACGAGCAGTACTTC. The rearrangement links TRBV28 to TRBJ2-7; the D gene is possibly TRBD1 (6 bases). CDR1 and CDR2 from the germline V gene are MDHEN and SYDVKM. This CDR3 spans 14 amino acids. The V end was cut by 5 bases, the J end by 4 bases, with 15 bases between. The full variable domain, its missing parts supplied by reference TRBV28 and TRBJ2-7, is DVKVTQSSRYLVKRTGEKVFLECVQDMDHENMFWYRQDPGLGLRLIYFSYDVKMKEKGDIPEGYSVSREKKERFSLILESASTNQTSMYLCASSPWGRWYEQYFGPGTRLTVT.

V is TRBV2 and J is TRBJ2-1, with no clear D. The CDR3 spans 13 residues. Germline CDR1 reads SNHLY; CDR2 reads FYNNEI. The V gene lost 6 bases and the J gene lost 1 base, with 7 bases spanning the gap. The CDR3 loop reads CASSLSSYNEQFF. In DNA form, the CDR3 reads TGTGCCAGCAGCCTCAGTTCCTACAATGAGCAGTTCTTC.

The chain couples TRBV19 to TRBJ2-5; perhaps TRBD1 as D (6 bases). Germline V gene sequence: CDR1 LNHDA, CDR2 SQIVND (reference sequence). This CDR3 has 14 residues. Trimming cost V 5 bases and J 6 bases, with 16 bases left between them. The CDR3 coding sequence is TGTGCCAGTAGTCAGGAGTTCCAGGGGAAGACCCAGTACTTC. Encoded protein: CASSQEFQGKTQYF.

This chain uses TRBV15 with TRBJ1-1; D is unresolved. CDR3 length: 13 amino acids. CDR1 is LNHNV and CDR2 is YYDKDF in the germline V gene (reference sequence). The germline V and J ends were trimmed by 8 bases and 4 bases, with 14 bases remaining between them. CDR3 DNA sequence: TGTGCCACCGGTGAGGGCTCGGGCACTGAAGCTTTCTTT. It translates to CATGEGSGTEAFF.

This chain joins TRBV6-1 and TRBJ1-5; 7 nucleotides align to TRBD1. In germline, CDR1 is MNHNS, CDR2 SASEGT. The V segment lost 5 bases and the J segment 0 bases; nucleotides outside the gene matches: 4. The CDR3 runs to 15 residues. The CDR3 bases are TGTGCCAGCAGTCGAGGGACAGTTAGCAATCAGCCCCAGCATTTT. The encoded protein is CASSRGTVSNQPQHF.

V gene TRBV4-3 combines with J gene TRBJ2-4, with 7 bases identical to TRBD1. This CDR3 is 16 amino acids long. Germline CDR1 is LGHNA and CDR2 is YSLEER. The V gene end was trimmed by 1 base and the J gene end by 5 bases; junction bases not matched to a gene: 8. For the CDR3, the DNA is TGCGCCAGCAGCCAAGTTCGAAAGGGGGCTGAAAACATTCAGTACTTC. Translated, it gives CASSQVRKGAENIQYF.

This rearrangement joins TRBV10-2 to TRBJ2-5; D not resolved. The CDR3 totals 12 residues. The germline V gene has CDR1 WSHSY and CDR2 SAAADI. Trimming stripped 6 bases from V and 0 bases from J, with 5 bases between. CDR3: CASSMYQETQYF. In DNA, the CDR3 is TGCGCCAGCAGCATGTACCAAGAGACCCAGTACTTC.

The J gene is TRBJ2-7, the V gene TRBV5-1; 8 nucleotides line up with TRBD1. The CDR3 consists of 14 residues. With V trimmed by 0 bases and J by 7 bases, 6 bases remained unmatched. From germline, CDR1 is SGHRS and CDR2 YFSETQ. The CDR3 sequence is CASSLVGQGVEQYF. CDR3 nucleotide sequence: TGCGCCAGCAGCTTGGTTGGACAGGGTGTGGAGCAGTACTTC.

V usage is TRBV5-1 and J usage is TRBJ2-1; 12 positions match TRBD2. CDR3 length: 17 amino acids. Germline assignment: CDR1 SGHRS and CDR2 YFSETQ. The V and J ends lost 1 base and 8 bases, in that order; junction bases with no gene match: 10. The CDR3 region is CASSLTTLAGGVDEQFF. In nucleotides, the CDR3 is TGCGCCAGCAGCTTGACAACCCTAGCGGGAGGGGTTGATGAGCAGTTCTTC.

The chain couples TRBV28 to TRBJ2-7, with D unresolved. The ends were cut back, 3 bases at V and 2 bases at J, with 8 bases in the middle. This CDR3 spans 13 amino acids. CDR1 is MDHEN, CDR2 SYDVKM, per germline. The CDR3 reads CASSFNSPYEQYF. CDR3 bases: TGTGCCAGCAGTTTCAACAGTCCCTACGAGCAGTACTTC.

The chain links TRBV2 to TRBJ2-2; D perhaps matches TRBD2 (5 bases). V was shortened by 4 bases and J by 2 bases, with 14 bases between the two germline ends. Looked up from germline, CDR1 is SNHLY and CDR2 is FYNNEI. The CDR3 loop spans 16 amino acids. The CDR3 DNA is TGTGCCAGCAGTGTCGAGGGAGCCTATAACACCGGGGAGCTGTTTTTT. Its protein product is CASSVEGAYNTGELFF.